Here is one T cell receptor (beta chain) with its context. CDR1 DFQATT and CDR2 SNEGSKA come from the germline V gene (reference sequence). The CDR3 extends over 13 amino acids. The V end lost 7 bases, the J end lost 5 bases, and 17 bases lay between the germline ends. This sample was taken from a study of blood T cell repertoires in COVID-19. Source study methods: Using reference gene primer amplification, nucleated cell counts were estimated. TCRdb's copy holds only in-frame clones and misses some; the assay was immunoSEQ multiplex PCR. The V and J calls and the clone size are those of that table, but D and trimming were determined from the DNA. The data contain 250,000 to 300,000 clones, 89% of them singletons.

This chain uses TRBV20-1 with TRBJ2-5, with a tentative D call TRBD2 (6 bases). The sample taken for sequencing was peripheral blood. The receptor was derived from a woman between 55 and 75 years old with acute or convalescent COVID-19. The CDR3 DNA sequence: TGCAGTGTTAATGAGGCTAGCGTGGAGACCCAGTACTTC. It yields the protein CSVNEASVETQYF.